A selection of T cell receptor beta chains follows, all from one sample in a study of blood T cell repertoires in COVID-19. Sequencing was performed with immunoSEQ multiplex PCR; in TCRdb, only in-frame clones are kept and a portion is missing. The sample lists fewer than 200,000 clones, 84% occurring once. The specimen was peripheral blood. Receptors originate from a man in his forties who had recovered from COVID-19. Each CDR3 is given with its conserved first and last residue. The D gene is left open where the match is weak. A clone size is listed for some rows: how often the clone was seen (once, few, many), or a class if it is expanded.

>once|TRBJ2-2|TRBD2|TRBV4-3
CASSGTSGILTGELFF
TGCGCCAGCAGTGGGACTAGCGGGATTCTCACCGGGGAGCTGTTTTTT
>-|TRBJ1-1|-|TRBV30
CAWAGGDTEAFF
TGTGCCTGGGCGGGGGGGGACACTGAAGCTTTCTTT
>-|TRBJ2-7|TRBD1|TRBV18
CASSPGTGSYEQYF
TGTGCCAGCTCACCTGGGACAGGGTCGTACGAGCAGTACTTC
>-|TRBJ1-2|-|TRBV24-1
CATSGQDYYGYTF
TGTGCCACCAGTGGGCAGGACTACTATGGCTACACCTTC
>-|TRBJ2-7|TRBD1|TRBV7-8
CASSLPGTGGYEQYF
TGTGCCAGCAGCTTACCCGGGACAGGGGGTTACGAGCAGTACTTC
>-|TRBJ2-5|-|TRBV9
CASSRGRGETQYF
TGTGCCAGCAGTAGGGGGAGGGGAGAGACCCAGTACTTC
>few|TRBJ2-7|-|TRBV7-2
CASSLGADSYEQYF
TGTGCCAGCAGCTTAGGGGCAGACTCCTACGAGCAGTACTTC
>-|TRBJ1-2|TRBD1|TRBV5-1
CASRKQGSYGYTF
TGCGCCAGCAGAAAACAGGGGTCCTATGGCTACACCTTC
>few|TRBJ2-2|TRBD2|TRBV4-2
CASSQGIVGTSAGELFF
TGTGCCAGCAGCCAAGGTATAGTCGGGACTAGCGCCGGGGAGCTGTTTTTT
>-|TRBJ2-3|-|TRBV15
CATSREDSTDTQYF
TGTGCCACCAGCAGAGAGGACTCCACAGATACGCAGTATTTT
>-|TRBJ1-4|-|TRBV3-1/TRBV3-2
CASSQAQGGSEKLFF
TGTGCCAGCAGCCAAGCACAGGGTGGAAGTGAAAAACTGTTTTTT
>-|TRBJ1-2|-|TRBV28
CASATGGNGYTF
TGTGCCAGCGCGACAGGCGGAAATGGCTACACCTTC
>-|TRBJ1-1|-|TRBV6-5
CASSYFSSSFGAFF
TGTGCCAGCAGTTACTTTTCTTCTAGCTTTGGGGCTTTCTTT
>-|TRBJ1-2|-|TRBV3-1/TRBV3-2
CASSPPTGTYGYTF
TGTGCCAGCAGCCCACCGACGGGAACCTATGGCTACACCTTC